One sample yielded the 19 T cell receptor beta chains listed below, sequenced in a study of T cell repertoires in cytomegalovirus infection (dated by TCRdb to about 2019). Sequencing was carried out with an Illumina HiSeq 1500. TCRdb reanalyzed the raw reads on its own, using fastp at Q25 for trimming and MiXCR for clone calling, and kept in-frame beta chains. Rows with one shared CDR3 protein collapse into an entry with the most common genes and DNA. For this sample the table gives about 830,000 distinct CDR3 sequences, of which around a third were detected only once. The ten largest clones capture around 12% of the sample. The treatment or condition label here, explained by the study, means: in vitro stimulation with specific CMV peptide epitopes to enrich CMV-specific T cells. Their cognate antigens are unknown. The specimen was cultured CD8+ T cells from PBMCs, collected from culture after CMV antigen stimulation. Every receptor here comes from a human donor in good health (CMV status not recorded). Some clones in this sample may be carry-over from other donors' samples.

This clonotype was counted ten times or more. This rearrangement joins TRBV7-6 to TRBJ1-1; D unclear. The CDR3 is 13 residues long. V was cut by 0 bases and J by 4 bases, with 6 bases left in between. Germline V lookup: CDR1 SGHVS, CDR2 FNYEAQ. The chain's CDR3 is CASSLATGTEAFF. The CDR3 coding sequence is TGTGCCAGCAGCTTAGCTACGGGCACTGAAGCTTTCTTT.

The V and J genes are TRBV4-1 and TRBJ1-2; D gene ambiguous. CDR1 is MGHRA and CDR2 is YSYEKL in the germline V gene. CDR3 length equals 16 residues. The germline V and J ends were trimmed by 3 bases and 4 bases, with 18 bases remaining between them. The CDR3 bases are TGCGCCAGCAGCCATACTAAGGAGCGGACCAGCTATGGCTACACCTTC. It codes for CASSHTKERTSYGYTF.

The rearrangement links TRBV6-6 to TRBJ2-2; TRBD1 aligns across 8 bases. J lost 4 bases, V lost 2 bases, and 3 bases had no gene match. Per the germline V gene, CDR1 is MNHNY and CDR2 is SVGAGI (reference sequence). The CDR3 loop spans 15 amino acids. The CDR3 loop is CASSYGQGATGELFF. CDR3 sequence (DNA): TGTGCCAGCAGTTACGGCCAGGGGGCCACCGGGGAGCTGTTTTTT.

This sequence joins TRBV10-3 and TRBJ1-2; 7 bases line up with TRBD1. The J segment lost 5 bases and the V segment lost 11 bases, leaving 8 bases of the junction unmatched. The CDR3 has 12 residues. Germline CDR1 and CDR2: ENHRY and SYGVKD. For the CDR3, the DNA is TGTGCCGCTTTCGACAGGGATTATGGCTACACCTTC. Protein product: CAAFDRDYGYTF.

This clonotype was found a few times. The chain uses TRBV11-2 and TRBJ2-4, with 7 bases lining up with TRBD2. Germline V CDR1 and CDR2: SGHAT, FQNNGV. This CDR3 contains 15 residues. With 5 bases clipped from V and 3 bases from J, the junction kept 7 bases outside the gene matches. The DNA of the CDR3 is TGTGCCAGCAGCGGGCCGGGACTACTCAAAAACATTCAGTACTTC. Its protein product is CASSGPGLLKNIQYF.

This clonotype was observed a handful of times. This sequence joins TRBV6-6 and TRBJ2-7, with D perhaps matching TRBD2 (6 bases). V lost 2 bases, J lost 7 bases, and 12 bases lay in between. The CDR3 length is 13 residues. Germline V gives CDR1 MNHNY, CDR2 SVGAGI (reference sequence). The CDR3 DNA sequence: TGTGCCAGCAGTTACGTGGCTGCGGGGGAGCAGTACGTC. Its translation is CASSYVAAGEQYV.

This clonotype showed up just a few times. The J gene is TRBJ1-3, the V gene TRBV7-9; TRBD1 is a possible D gene (6 bases). Trimming removed 11 bases at V and 2 bases at J, with 28 bases between. The CDR3 has 18 residues. The germline gives CDR1 SEHNR, CDR2 FQNEAQ (reference sequence). The DNA of the CDR3 is TGTGCCTGCCGGGGGGCACAGCCATCCCTTATTACTGGAAACACCATATATTTT. This sequence encodes CACRGAQPSLITGNTIYF.

The rearrangement joins TRBV7-9 to TRBJ2-1; unclear D gene. Trimming removed 5 bases at V and 10 bases at J, with 15 bases between. In germline, CDR1 is SEHNR, CDR2 FQNEAQ (reference sequence). The CDR3 runs 13 residues. For the CDR3, the DNA is TGTGCCAGCAGCCCCCCCCGGTCCGGGGAGCAGTTCTTC. This sequence encodes CASSPPRSGEQFF.

The chain recombines TRBV12-3 or TRBV12-4 with TRBJ1-2; 7 bases are shared with TRBD1. V was clipped by 1 base and J by 7 bases; unmatched bases: 9. The CDR3 runs to 15 residues. The CDR3 protein is CASSLGLGTAVGYTF. For the CDR3, the DNA is TGTGCCAGCAGTTTAGGACTCGGGACAGCAGTTGGCTACACCTTC.

J is TRBJ2-5 and V is TRBV6-1, with 8 bases identical to TRBD2. V lost 5 bases, J lost 4 bases, and 15 bases stayed unmatched. CDR3 length equals 17 residues. Germline-derived CDR1 and CDR2 are MNHNS and SASEGT. The CDR3 sequence: CASSRIPGLEGPETQYF. The CDR3, as DNA: TGTGCCAGCAGTCGGATTCCGGGACTAGAGGGCCCAGAGACCCAGTACTTC.

This clonotype was seen more than once but under ten times. The rearrangement joins TRBV4-1 to TRBJ2-1, with D maybe TRBD2 (5 bases). V lost 2 bases and J 2 bases, leaving 10 bases between the germline ends. This CDR3 is 15 amino acids long. Germline V CDR1 and CDR2: MGHRA, YSYEKL. This chain's CDR3 is CASSQTRATYNEQFF. The DNA of the CDR3 is TGCGCCAGCAGCCAAACGAGGGCCACCTACAATGAGCAGTTCTTC.

This clonotype was picked up many times. CDR3 in amino acids: CASSPSGGATDTQYF. Written as DNA, the CDR3 is TGTGCCAGCAGCCCCAGCGGGGGGGCAACAGATACGCAGTATTTT. This chain uses TRBV11-1 with TRBJ2-3; 10 bases line up with TRBD2. The germline V gene encodes CDR1 SGHAT and CDR2 FQDESV (reference sequence). The length of the CDR3 is 15 residues. V was clipped by 5 bases and J by 3 bases; unmatched bases: 5.

The chain couples TRBV6-2 or TRBV6-3 to TRBJ2-1; 11 bases are a match to TRBD2. V lost 5 bases to trimming and J lost 5 bases; unmatched junction nucleotides: 5. The V gene's germline CDR1 is MNHEY and CDR2 SVGEGT. The CDR3 has 15 amino acids. This CDR3 is CASSPGTSGHNEQFF. The DNA for the CDR3 is TGTGCCAGCAGTCCCGGGACTAGCGGACACAATGAGCAGTTCTTC.

This rearrangement joins TRBV6-6 to TRBJ1-1, with D unclear. CDR1 MNHNY and CDR2 SVGAGI come from the germline V gene (reference sequence). CDR3 length equals 14 residues. Trimming removed 5 bases from V and 0 bases from J, with 10 bases in between. CDR3 nucleotides: TGTGCCAGCAGTGTTCTACAGCTGAACACTGAAGCTTTCTTT. Translation gives CASSVLQLNTEAFF.

In this sample, this clonotype turned up a few times. The V and J genes are TRBV5-6 and TRBJ1-1; tentatively, D is TRBD1 (5 bases). The CDR3 loop spans 15 amino acids. CDR1 and CDR2 (germline): SGHDT, YYEEEE. The V end lost 4 bases, the J end lost 1 base, and 14 bases lay between the germline ends. The CDR3, as DNA: TGTGCCAGCAGCCAGCGGGGCGGGACGAACACTGAAGCTTTCTTT. As protein: CASSQRGGTNTEAFF.

This clonotype has only a few counts. The J gene is TRBJ1-5, the V gene TRBV12-3 or TRBV12-4; perhaps TRBD1 as D (6 bases). Trimming took off 3 bases at V and 3 bases at J, with 12 bases between the two ends. This CDR3 is built from 15 residues. The CDR3 nucleotides read TGTGCCAGCAGTTTGGGGGGGGCTCCCAATCAGCCCCAGCATTTT. Encoded protein: CASSLGGAPNQPQHF.

This clonotype was observed a handful of times. This sequence joins TRBV6-5 and TRBJ1-5; 8 bases match TRBD1. The CDR3 runs 15 residues. With 6 bases clipped from V and 1 base from J, the junction kept 5 bases outside the gene matches. Germline loops: CDR1 MNHEY, CDR2 SVGAGI. The CDR3 loop reads CASRLQGESNQPQHF. For the CDR3, the DNA is TGTGCCAGCAGATTACAGGGGGAGAGCAATCAGCCCCAGCATTTT.

The genes are TRBV19 and TRBJ2-3, with 10 bases identical to TRBD2. V dropped 5 bases and J dropped 3; count of bases not matched to a gene: 8. In germline, CDR1 is LNHDA, CDR2 SQIVND (reference sequence). CDR3 length equals 16 residues. In nucleotides, the CDR3 is TGTGCCAGTAGTCTCTCTAGCGGGGGCCTTACAGATACGCAGTATTTT. Protein sequence: CASSLSSGGLTDTQYF.

This clonotype was observed a few times. The chain combines TRBV6-6 with TRBJ2-1; TRBD2 matches 11 bases. The CDR3 runs 15 residues. The V gene end was trimmed by 6 bases and the J gene end by 9 bases; junction bases not matched to a gene: 10. Germline V gives CDR1 MNHNY, CDR2 SVGAGI (reference sequence). CDR3 residues: CASSPEVAGGGEQFF. The CDR3 coding sequence is TGTGCCAGCAGCCCAGAAGTAGCGGGGGGGGGTGAGCAGTTCTTC.